Listed here is a single T cell receptor (beta chain). Antigen unknown. There were likely unrecorded immune exposures, though donors were nominally healthy when sampled. The records do not include a CMV serostatus for this donor. 60 Vbeta and 13 Jbeta primers were used in PCR. This table comes from immunoSEQ multiplex PCR, and its TCRdb copy is limited to in-frame clones, with some not included. The repertoire holds around 130,000 clones, 60% to 85% seen once, with around 0.92% in the top ten. The sample comes from a study of cytomegalovirus exposure and HLA in healthy donors. General observations from the study: Clonal expansion, a later analysis showed, was greater in HLA-associated TCR beta chains than in equally common others. Certain indistinguishable V segments, among them TRBV6-2 and TRBV6-3, were excluded.

CDR1 is MNHEY, CDR2 SVGAGI, per germline. The V gene lost 2 bases and the J gene lost 2 bases, with 8 bases spanning the gap. The length of the CDR3 is 14 residues. This clonotype originated in a human donor in good health. The chain combines TRBV6-5 with TRBJ2-3; D is undetermined. The specimen was PBMCs. CDR3 DNA sequence: TGTGCCAGCAGTTACGACTTTTTCACAGATACGCAGTATTTT. This translates into CASSYDFFTDTQYF.